This is a list of T cell receptor beta chains from one sample in a study of Graves' ophthalmopathy and Graves' hyperthyroidism. Using its own MiXCR run on the multiplex PCR reads, TCRdb lists one record per CDR3 protein. The sample has 1 million to 1.3 million distinct CDR3 sequences; less than 45% are singletons. The sample taken for sequencing was peripheral blood or thyroid tissue (not recorded which). These TCRs come from an adult man with Graves' hyperthyroidism. The CDR3 runs from the conserved cysteine through the conserved F or W. Fields, in order: D gene, clone size, V gene, CDR3 length, J gene, CDR3 DNA, CDR3 protein. D genes are given only for firm matches. Not every row has a clone size; where given, it reads once, few, many or a size class.

NA	NA	TRBV24-1	13	TRBJ1-2	TGTGCCACCAAGGGGGGCGGGGGCTATGGCTACACCTTC	CATKGGGGYGYTF
NA	many	TRBV5-1	13	TRBJ1-1	TGCGCCAGCCGGCTAGATGTCAGGGCCACGTTGGGGTTT	CASRLDVRATLGF
TRBD2	NA	TRBV6-4	17	TRBJ2-2	TGTGCCAGCAGTTACCCGGGACTAGCGGGAAACACCGGGGAGCTGTTTTTT	CASSYPGLAGNTGELFF
NA	many	TRBV9	15	TRBJ1-1	TGTGCCAGCAGCGTGGGCTCGGGGGAATTCGCTGAAGCTTTCTTT	CASSVGSGEFAEAFF
NA	NA	TRBV6-6	14	TRBJ2-2	TGTGCCAGCAGTTACTCCGGGGTCCCCGGGGAGCTGTTTTTT	CASSYSGVPGELFF
TRBD1	NA	TRBV10-3	13	TRBJ2-3	TGTGCCATACTAGGACAGGGCACAGATACGCAGTATTTT	CAILGQGTDTQYF
TRBD1	NA	TRBV25-1	17	TRBJ1-4	TGTGCCAGCAGTGAAAACCGACCCGGGACAGGGTTTGAAAAACTGTTTTTT	CASSENRPGTGFEKLFF
NA	NA	TRBV19	15	TRBJ1-5	TGTGCCAGTAGTATAGTCAGGGTTGGTAATCAGCCCCAGCATTTT	CASSIVRVGNQPQHF
NA	NA	TRBV6-2/TRBV6-3	17	TRBJ1-1	TGTGCCAGCAGTTACTCGAGGCTAAGGGGCATGAACACTGAAGCTTTCTTT	CASSYSRLRGMNTEAFF
NA	NA	TRBV10-3	14	TRBJ2-7	TGTGCCACCGAGGCCAGCAGTGCCCCCTACGAGCAGTACTTC	CATEASSAPYEQYF
TRBD1	NA	TRBV2	14	TRBJ1-2	TGTGCCAGCAGTGCTACAGGGACAGGGCATGGCTACACCTTC	CASSATGTGHGYTF
NA	NA	TRBV7-2	14	TRBJ2-7	TGTGCCAGCAGCCCTGGGGGATATCCCTACGAGCAGTACTTC	CASSPGGYPYEQYF
NA	few	TRBV6-2/TRBV6-3	15	TRBJ1-2	TGTGCCAGCAGTGAAAGGGGAGGGCCAGGCTATGGCTACACCTTC	CASSERGGPGYGYTF
TRBD1	NA	TRBV9	15	TRBJ1-4	TGTGCCAGCAGCCCCCGCCCGACAGGGGATGGAAAACTGTTTTTT	CASSPRPTGDGKLFF
TRBD1	many	TRBV29-1	15	TRBJ2-2	TGCAGCGTTGAGTTGGGACAGGTCTGGACCGGGGAGCTGTTTTTT	CSVELGQVWTGELFF
NA	NA	TRBV29-1	14	TRBJ1-2	TGCAGCGTTGAAGCGGAGGGAATGGGAGGTGGCTACACCTTC	CSVEAEGMGGGYTF
TRBD1	NA	TRBV7-9	17	TRBJ1-5	TGTGCCAGCAGCTTAATAGTGGGGGTCAGGGGGCGTCAGCCCCAGCATTTT	CASSLIVGVRGRQPQHF
NA	many	TRBV12-3/TRBV12-4	13	TRBJ1-1	TGTGCCAGCAGGAGGGGTAGAGGCACTGAAGCTTTCTTT	CASRRGRGTEAFF
NA	NA	TRBV12-3/TRBV12-4	15	TRBJ2-6	TGTGCCAGCAGGACGAGGATCTCTGGGGCCAACGTCCTGACTTTC	CASRTRISGANVLTF
NA	many	TRBV27	12	TRBJ1-1	TGTGCCAGCAGTAGGATAAGCGGTGAAGCTTTCTTT	CASSRISGEAFF